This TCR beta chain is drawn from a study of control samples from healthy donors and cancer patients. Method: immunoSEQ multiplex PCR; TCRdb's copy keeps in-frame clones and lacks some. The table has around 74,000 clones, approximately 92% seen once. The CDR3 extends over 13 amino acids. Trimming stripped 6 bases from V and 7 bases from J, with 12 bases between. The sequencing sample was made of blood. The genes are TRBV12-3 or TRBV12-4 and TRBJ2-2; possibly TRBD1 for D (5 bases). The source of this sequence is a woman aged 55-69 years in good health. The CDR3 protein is CASSRRVNGELFF. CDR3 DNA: TGTGCCAGCAGCCGCAGGGTTAACGGGGAGCTGTTTTTT.